These 21 T cell receptor beta chains originate from one sample sequenced in a study of spatial heterogeneity in lung cancer. Study results and limitations: Mutation counts in tumors were tracked by counts of expanded intratumoral alpha and beta TCRs.

TCRdb passed the 5' RACE reads through MiXCR, listing each CDR3 protein once. This table has 5,500 to 9,000 distinct CDR3 sequences, 10% to 15% appearing once. Antigens for these TCRs are unknown. The sample's time point: sample taken at primary tumor resection. The sample consisted of lung tumor tissue, taken at surgery. These receptors originate from a male donor with early-stage non-small cell lung cancer.

This clonotype was observed at least ten times. The rearrangement links TRBV6-1 to TRBJ2-7; 7 bases fit TRBD1. The CDR3 runs to 13 residues. V lost 8 bases to trimming and J lost 2 bases; unmatched junction nucleotides: 6. Germline assignment: CDR1 MNHNS and CDR2 SASEGT. In DNA form, the CDR3 reads TGTGCCAGCGAACCGGGACAGACCTACGAGCAGTACGTC. It is translated as CASEPGQTYEQYV.

Within the sample, this clonotype is medium-sized. This chain connects TRBV19 to TRBJ2-3; D ambiguous. Germline CDR1 LNHDA, CDR2 SQIVND (reference sequence). The CDR3 length is 13 residues. V was shortened by 5 bases and J by 5 bases, with 11 bases between the two germline ends. CDR3 loop: CASSGTRIDTQYF. The CDR3 region has the DNA TGTGCCAGTAGTGGAACCAGGATAGATACGCAGTATTTT.

The chain couples TRBV10-3 to TRBJ1-6; D is uncertain. Trimming cost V 6 bases and J 7 bases, with 13 bases left between them. The CDR3 length is 14 residues. CDR1 is ENHRY, CDR2 SYGVKD, per germline. DNA for the CDR3: TGTGCCATCAGGGACTCCAGTGAAAATTCACCCCTCCACTTT. This gives the protein CAIRDSSENSPLHF.

This clonotype was seen many times. V and J are TRBV5-5 and TRBJ1-1; D call uncertain. The ends were cut back, 0 bases at V and 0 bases at J, with 3 bases in the middle. This CDR3 comprises 13 residues. In germline, CDR1 is SGHKS, CDR2 YYEKEE (reference sequence). The CDR3 here is CASSLDLNTEAFF. CDR3 coding DNA: TGTGCCAGCAGCTTGGACCTGAACACTGAAGCTTTCTTT.

At least ten counts were recorded for this clonotype. V is TRBV27 and J is TRBJ2-7, with 8 positions matching TRBD1. The germline V gene has CDR1 MNHEY and CDR2 SMNVEV (reference sequence). The V gene end was trimmed by 2 bases and the J gene end by 6 bases; junction bases not matched to a gene: 3. There are 13 residues in the CDR3. The CDR3 here is CASSLDRGGEQYF. The CDR3 DNA follows: TGTGCCAGCAGTTTAGACAGGGGTGGCGAGCAGTACTTC.

This clonotype rates as medium-sized (0.01 to 0.1%). This chain uses TRBV20-1 with TRBJ2-5, with a tentative D call TRBD2 (7 bases). Germline V gene lookup returns CDR1 DFQATT and CDR2 SNEGSKA (reference sequence). The V gene lost 5 bases and the J gene lost 3 bases, with 16 bases spanning the gap. This CDR3 has 14 amino acids. CDR3 sequence (DNA): TGCAGTGCTGGGGGGGGGCTAGCCGAAGAGACCCAGTACTTC. Translated, it gives CSAGGGLAEETQYF.

This clonotype is large in the sample. In DNA, the CDR3 is TGTGCCAGCAGCTGGGACAGGGAGCTCTATAATTCACCCCTCCACTTT. It yields the protein CASSWDRELYNSPLHF. The chain recombines TRBV5-6 with TRBJ1-6; 9 nucleotides agree with TRBD1. This CDR3 is built from 16 residues. V trimming: 3 bases; J trimming: 3 bases; junction bases outside the gene matches: 4. Germline lookup yields CDR1 SGHDT and CDR2 YYEEEE.

This clonotype was counted many times. The chain recombines TRBV5-6 with TRBJ2-5; no firm D call. The V gene lost 0 bases and the J gene lost 9 bases, with 12 bases spanning the gap. The germline gives CDR1 SGHDT, CDR2 YYEEEE. There are 13 residues in the CDR3. CDR3 sequence: CASSLGKAKAQYF. Written as DNA, the CDR3 is TGTGCCAGCAGCTTGGGGAAGGCCAAGGCCCAGTACTTC.

The rearrangement uses TRBV2 and TRBJ2-3, with a weak D call TRBD2 (7 bases). CDR3 length equals 14 residues. Trimming shortened V by 3 bases and J by 7 bases, and 14 bases separated the two germline ends. Germline loops: CDR1 SNHLY, CDR2 FYNNEI. The CDR3 DNA reads as TGTGCCAGCAGTGATTCGGGGGGCAGGTATACGCAGTATTTT. Protein product: CASSDSGGRYTQYF.

This clonotype was observed at least ten times. J is TRBJ2-2 and V is TRBV5-1; D possibly corresponds to TRBD2 (6 bases). The CDR3 extends over 15 amino acids. Germline lookup yields CDR1 SGHRS and CDR2 YFSETQ. V dropped 7 bases and J dropped 6 bases, with 19 bases sitting between them. The CDR3 DNA follows: TGCGCCAGCTACGCCCCGGACGGGGGAGCCGGGGAGCTGTTTTTT. Translation gives CASYAPDGGAGELFF.

By sample share, this clonotype is medium-sized. This sequence joins TRBV20-1 and TRBJ1-2; D is unclear. Germline CDR1 and CDR2: DFQATT and SNEGSKA (reference sequence). The V and J ends lost 6 bases and 1 base respectively, with 24 bases between them. The CDR3 contains 17 residues. The DNA for the CDR3 is TGCAGTGCCAGTTACCCTATTGCAGGACTACGTAACTATGGCTACACCTTC. It is translated as CSASYPIAGLRNYGYTF.

This clonotype has more than one count but fewer than ten. V and J are TRBV3-1 and TRBJ1-3; D unclear. In germline, CDR1 is LGHDT, CDR2 YNNKEL (reference sequence). The CDR3 consists of 16 residues. The V gene lost 2 bases and the J gene lost 1 base, with 12 bases spanning the gap. The CDR3 spells CASSQIGPGSGNTIYF. DNA of the CDR3: TGTGCCAGCAGCCAAATCGGTCCGGGATCTGGAAACACCATATATTTT.

The table lists this clonotype with many counts. The chain links TRBV20-1 to TRBJ1-3, with unresolved D. The CDR3 contains 15 residues. Germline V lookup: CDR1 DFQATT, CDR2 SNEGSKA (reference sequence). Trimming removed 3 bases at V and 0 bases at J, with 12 bases between. This CDR3 is CSASFSQVSGNTIYF. The CDR3 DNA reads TGCAGTGCTAGCTTCAGTCAGGTCTCTGGAAACACCATATATTTT.

This clonotype occurred many times. The chain is built from TRBV12-5 and TRBJ2-1, with TRBD2 matching 12 bases. With 4 bases clipped from V and 8 bases from J, the junction kept 3 bases outside the gene matches. CDR3 length equals 14 residues. Per germline, CDR1 LGHNT and CDR2 FRNRAP. CDR3 residues: CASGSSGRADEQFF. The DNA for the CDR3 is TGTGCTAGTGGTTCTAGCGGGAGGGCAGATGAGCAGTTCTTC.

This clonotype appeared many times. V gene TRBV28 combines with J gene TRBJ2-2, with TRBD1 matching over 7 bases. This CDR3 spans 14 amino acids. V trimming: 5 bases; J trimming: 4 bases; junction bases outside the gene matches: 4. Germline values: CDR1 MDHEN, CDR2 SYDVKM. CDR3 in DNA: TGTGCCAGCAGTAAGGGGGCGGGCACCGGGGAGCTGTTTTTT. This gives the protein CASSKGAGTGELFF.

Judged by abundance, this clonotype is medium-sized. V usage is TRBV5-6 and J usage is TRBJ1-6; 11 bases are shared with TRBD1. V dropped 6 bases and J dropped 10; count of bases not matched to a gene: 3. Germline V lookup: CDR1 SGHDT, CDR2 YYEEEE. CDR3 size: 13 residues. The CDR3 DNA is TGTGCCAGCACCTGGGACAGGGGGTCACCCCTCCACTTT. This encodes CASTWDRGSPLHF.

This clonotype was picked up many times. This chain joins TRBV4-1 and TRBJ1-5; 8 positions match TRBD1. The germline V gene has CDR1 MGHRA and CDR2 YSYEKL. After removal of 4 bases from V and 6 bases from J, the junction contained 11 bases not matched to a gene. The CDR3 totals 16 residues. The CDR3 DNA follows: TGCGCCAGCAGCCTGACAGGGGACAGCGTCGGTCAGCCCCAGCATTTT. Protein: CASSLTGDSVGQPQHF.

This clonotype is judged medium-sized. This rearrangement joins TRBV7-8 to TRBJ1-6; D might be TRBD1 (6 bases). The CDR3 is 17 residues long. V was shortened by 2 bases and J by 6 bases, with 17 bases between the two germline ends. The germline CDR1 and CDR2 sequences are SGHVS and FQNEAQ. CDR3 nucleotide sequence: TGTGCCAGCAGCTTAACACCGGGACACAGGAGTAATTCACCCCTCCACTTT. This translates into CASSLTPGHRSNSPLHF.

This clonotype has ten or more counts. The gene calls are TRBV5-1 and TRBJ1-2; D is perhaps TRBD1 (5 bases). The V gene's germline CDR1 is SGHRS and CDR2 YFSETQ. Deletions cut 2 bases from V and 6 bases from J, with 8 bases between. This CDR3 has 12 amino acids. The CDR3 region has the DNA TGCGCCAGCAGCTTATGGGGGGATGGCTACACCTTC. Encoded protein: CASSLWGDGYTF.

Many counts were recorded for this clonotype. The chain couples TRBV20-1 to TRBJ2-7; no firm D call. The V gene lost 3 bases and the J gene lost 3 bases, with 9 bases spanning the gap. Looked up from germline, CDR1 is DFQATT and CDR2 is SNEGSKA (reference sequence). The CDR3 extends over 12 amino acids. CDR3 in DNA: TGCAGTGCTAGCCCCCAGATCTACGAGCAGTACGTC. Translated: CSASPQIYEQYV.

This clonotype is medium-sized. This chain connects TRBV4-1 to TRBJ2-2; D uncertain. Germline V gene lookup returns CDR1 MGHRA and CDR2 YSYEKL. This CDR3 comprises 15 residues. V was clipped by 1 base and J by 4 bases, with 10 bases between them. The CDR3 region has the DNA TGCGCCAGCAGCCAAGGGTCGGCGGTCACCGGGGAGCTGTTTTTT. It yields the protein CASSQGSAVTGELFF.